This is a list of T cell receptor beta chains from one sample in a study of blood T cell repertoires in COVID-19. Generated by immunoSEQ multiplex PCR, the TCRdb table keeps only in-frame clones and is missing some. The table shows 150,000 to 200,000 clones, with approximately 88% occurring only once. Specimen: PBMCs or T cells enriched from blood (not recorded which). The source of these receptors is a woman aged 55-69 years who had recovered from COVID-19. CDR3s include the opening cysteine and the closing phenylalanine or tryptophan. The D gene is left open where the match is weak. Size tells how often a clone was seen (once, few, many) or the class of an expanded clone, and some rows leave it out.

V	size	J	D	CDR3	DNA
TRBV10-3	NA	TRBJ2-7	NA	CAISESALRASIVSEQYF	TGTGCCATCAGTGAGTCAGCCTTGAGGGCTAGCATCGTTAGCGAGCAGTACTTC
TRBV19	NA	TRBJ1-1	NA	CASSQWRDGEAFF	TGTGCCAGTAGCCAATGGCGGGACGGTGAAGCTTTCTTT
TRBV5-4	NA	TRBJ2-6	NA	CASSAGSSGANVLTF	TGTGCCAGCAGCGCAGGGTCTTCTGGGGCCAACGTCCTGACTTTC
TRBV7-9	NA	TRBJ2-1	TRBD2	CASSPTSGGANEQFF	TGTGCCAGCAGCCCTACTAGCGGGGGAGCAAATGAGCAGTTCTTC
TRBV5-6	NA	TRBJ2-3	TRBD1	CASSFDQGASTDTQYF	TGTGCCAGCAGCTTCGACCAGGGGGCTAGCACAGATACGCAGTATTTT
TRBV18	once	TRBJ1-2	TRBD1	CASSPQIRTGEGYTF	TGTGCCAGCTCACCCCAGATTCGGACAGGAGAAGGCTACACCTTC
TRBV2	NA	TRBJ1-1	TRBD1	CASTGGANTEAFF	TGTGCCAGCACAGGGGGTGCGAACACTGAAGCTTTCTTT
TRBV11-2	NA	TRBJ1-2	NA	CASSLGPVPVGYTF	TGTGCCAGCAGTCTTGGGCCGGTCCCAGTCGGCTACACCTTC
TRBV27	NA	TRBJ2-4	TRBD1	CASSLWTGNAKNIQYF	TGTGCCAGCAGTCTCTGGACAGGCAACGCCAAAAACATTCAGTACTTC
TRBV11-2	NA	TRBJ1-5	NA	CASSTQEDQPQHF	TGTGCCAGCAGCACACAAGAGGATCAGCCCCAGCATTTT
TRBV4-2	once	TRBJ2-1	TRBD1	CASSQAPPDRGGNNEQFF	TGTGCCAGCAGCCAAGCCCCTCCGGACAGGGGGGGGAACAATGAGCAGTTCTTC